These 20 T cell receptor beta chains were all obtained from the same sample, sequenced in a study of blood T cell repertoires in COVID-19 (TCRdb year 2020). Library preparation was by the immunoSEQ multiplex PCR assay. Here the immuneACCESS table is served through TCRdb, limited to in-frame sequences with V and J called. Missing clones are a known gap in these copies; in checked studies unresolved V genes cover under half, and the rest lacks a known reason. Within this sample are 70,000 or so clones, with about 80% of them counted one time only. Together, the top ten hold 15% to 19% of the sample. The sequenced sample consisted of peripheral blood. All receptors derive from a human donor in a cohort sampled during active COVID-19.

This chain uses TRBV19 with TRBJ2-5; D unresolved. Germline CDR1 LNHDA, CDR2 SQIVND (reference sequence). The V and J ends lost 1 base and 6 bases respectively, with 9 bases between them. This CDR3 contains 13 residues. CDR3 sequence (DNA): TGTGCCAGTAGTATAGGTCAGTCAAAGACCCAGTACTTC. It specifies CASSIGQSKTQYF.

The chain has TRBV19 and TRBJ1-2; TRBD1 matches at 8 bases. The V gene end was trimmed by 7 bases and the J gene end by 6 bases; junction bases not matched to a gene: 10. Germline assignment: CDR1 LNHDA and CDR2 SQIVND (reference sequence). This CDR3 contains 14 residues. CDR3 region: CASKGQGAQHGYTF. Here the CDR3 DNA reads TGTGCCAGTAAGGGTCAGGGGGCGCAACATGGCTACACCTTC.

The J gene is TRBJ1-1, the V gene TRBV5-4, with 12 bases fitting TRBD1. The CDR3 has 16 residues. J was trimmed by 7 bases and V by 4 bases; bases with no gene match: 11. Germline lookup yields CDR1 SGHNT and CDR2 YYREEE (reference sequence). In DNA form, the CDR3 reads TGTGCCAGCAGCCCCGGGTGGGACAGGGGGCCAAATGAAGCTTTCTTT. This codes for CASSPGWDRGPNEAFF.

The CDR3 protein is CASSFTSSNEQFF. The DNA of the CDR3 is TGTGCCAGCAGCTTCACTAGCTCCAATGAGCAGTTCTTC. The chain recombines TRBV7-8 with TRBJ2-1, with D possibly matching TRBD2 (6 bases). The CDR3 contains 13 residues. V gave up 3 bases and J gave up 6 bases, with 9 bases separating them. CDR1 SGHVS and CDR2 FQNEAQ come from the germline V gene.

The chain joins TRBV10-3 to TRBJ1-1, with TRBD1 matching over 8 bases. Trimming cost V 0 bases and J 1 base; bases outside gene matches: 4. The CDR3 is 16 residues long. Germline V CDR1 and CDR2: ENHRY, SYGVKD. CDR3 region: CAISESTGQENTEAFF. The CDR3 DNA reads TGTGCCATCAGTGAGTCGACGGGACAGGAGAACACTGAAGCTTTCTTT.

V usage is TRBV5-1 and J usage is TRBJ2-7; D not resolved. Trimming left V 3 bases short and J 1 base short, with 8 bases between. CDR1 and CDR2 from the germline V gene are SGHRS and YFSETQ. The CDR3 is made up of 13 amino acids. CDR3 in amino acids: CASSSTGSYEQYF. The CDR3 bases are TGCGCCAGCAGCTCCACCGGGTCCTACGAGCAGTACTTC. Combining the CDR3 with reference TRBV5-1 and TRBJ2-7 gives the whole variable domain KAGVTQTPRYLIKTRGQQVTLSCSPISGHRSVSWYQQTPGQGLQFLFEYFSETQRNKGNFPGRFSGRQFSNSRSEMNVSTLELGDSALYLCASSSTGSYEQYFGPGTRLTVT.

Sample share makes this clone medium-sized. The chain is built from TRBV30 and TRBJ1-1; 9 positions agree with TRBD1. Germline CDR1 GTSNPN, CDR2 SVGIG (reference sequence). The CDR3 length is 12 residues. The V and J ends lost 4 bases and 11 bases, in that order; junction bases with no gene match: 8. This chain's CDR3 is CAWIRDREWAFF. CDR3 DNA: TGTGCCTGGATCCGGGACAGGGAATGGGCTTTCTTT. The full variable domain, rest sourced from reference TRBV30 and TRBJ1-1, is SQTIHQWPATLVQPVGSPLSLECTVEGTSNPNLYWYRQAAGRGLQLLFYSVGIGQISSEVPQNLSASRPQDRQFILSSKKLLLSDSGFYLCAWIRDREWAFFGQGTRLTVV.

The chain is built from TRBV2 and TRBJ1-2; 7 bases align to TRBD1. Germline V gives CDR1 SNHLY, CDR2 FYNNEI. V dropped 6 bases and J dropped 0; count of bases not matched to a gene: 4. There are 14 residues in the CDR3. CDR3 DNA sequence: TGTGCCAGCAGCACGGGACAGTCTAACTATGGCTACACCTTC. It encodes CASSTGQSNYGYTF.

In its sample, this clone was seen a few times. The CDR3, as DNA: TGCGCCAGCAGCTTGCTCACAGCTAACTATGGCTACACCTTC. It is translated as CASSLLTANYGYTF. V usage is TRBV5-1 and J usage is TRBJ1-2; D is ambiguous. CDR1 is SGHRS and CDR2 is YFSETQ in the germline V gene. V dropped 1 base and J dropped 0 bases, with 7 bases sitting between them. The CDR3 is 14 amino acids.

The chain links TRBV29-1 to TRBJ2-1; 9 bases line up with TRBD1. V shed 5 bases and J 4 bases; nucleotides not matched to a gene: 3. The germline V gene has CDR1 SQVTM and CDR2 ANQGSEA. The CDR3 runs 13 residues. CDR3 sequence (DNA): TGCAGCGTTCAGGGACAGGGTTACAATGAGCAGTTCTTC. It specifies CSVQGQGYNEQFF.

Only a few counts were recorded for this clone. The J gene is TRBJ2-1, the V gene TRBV6-5; 8 nucleotides align to TRBD1. V gave up 2 bases and J gave up 8 bases; unmatched junction bases: 8. CDR1 MNHEY and CDR2 SVGAGI come from the germline V gene. This CDR3 region has 15 residues. CDR3 nucleotides: TGTGCCAGCAGTTACGGGACAGGTAGTGGGGATGAGCAGTTCTTC. It codes for CASSYGTGSGDEQFF.

The chain is built from TRBV12-5 and TRBJ2-1; 10 bases fit TRBD2. The V gene's germline CDR1 is LGHNT and CDR2 FRNRAP. The CDR3 loop spans 16 amino acids. V was pared by 4 bases and J by 12 bases, with 15 bases of the junction left unmatched. The CDR3 DNA is TGTGCTAGTGGTTCGGCCCTAGCGGGAGTGACTGGTTGGCAGTTCTTC. Protein sequence: CASGSALAGVTGWQFF. Combining the CDR3 with reference TRBV12-5 and TRBJ2-1 gives the whole variable domain DARVTQTPRHKVTEMGQEVTMRCQPILGHNTVFWYRQTMMQGLELLAYFRNRAPLDDSGMPKDRFSAEMPDATLATLKIQPSEPRDSAVYFCASGSALAGVTGWQFFGPGTRLTVL.

V usage is TRBV5-1 and J usage is TRBJ1-1, with D unclear. Per germline, CDR1 SGHRS and CDR2 YFSETQ. Trimming removed 1 base at V and 4 bases at J, with 14 bases between. The CDR3 is 15 amino acids. CDR3 bases: TGCGCCAGCAGCTTGTCTGGGGAGTCAAGCACTGAAGCTTTCTTT. Translated: CASSLSGESSTEAFF.

CDR3 amino acids: CASSLQGWAQPQHF. The CDR3 region has the DNA TGTGCCAGCTCACTACAGGGGTGGGCTCAGCCCCAGCATTTT. The genes are TRBV18 and TRBJ1-5; 7 bases are shared with TRBD1. The CDR3 is made up of 14 amino acids. J lost 6 bases, V lost 4 bases, and 6 bases had no gene match. CDR1 is KGHSH, CDR2 LQKENI, per germline.

This chain uses TRBV25-1 with TRBJ2-5; D perhaps matches TRBD2 (7 bases). Germline lookup yields CDR1 MGHDK and CDR2 SYGVNS. This CDR3 is built from 18 residues. Trimming stripped 1 base from V and 0 bases from J, with 18 bases between. CDR3 residues: CASSELGGQRGDQETQYF. For the CDR3, the DNA is TGTGCCAGCAGTGAATTGGGGGGGCAGCGGGGAGACCAAGAGACCCAGTACTTC. Full variable domain (outside the CDR3, taken from reference TRBV25-1 and TRBJ2-5): EADIYQTPRYLVIGTGKKITLECSQTMGHDKMYWYQQDPGMELHLIHYSYGVNSTEKGDLSSESTVSRIRTEHFPLTLESARPSHTSQYLCASSELGGQRGDQETQYFGPGTRLLVL.

The chain recombines TRBV28 with TRBJ2-7; possibly TRBD2 for D (6 bases). Germline CDR1 MDHEN, CDR2 SYDVKM. This CDR3 region has 14 residues. With 6 bases removed from V and 1 base from J, the gap between germline ends came to 13 bases. CDR3 in amino acids: CASRGLGGSYEQYF. The CDR3 coding sequence is TGTGCCAGCAGGGGGTTGGGGGGTTCCTACGAGCAGTACTTC.

The chain recombines TRBV11-2 with TRBJ2-5, with a weak D call TRBD2 (5 bases). CDR3 length: 17 amino acids. Germline CDR1 SGHAT, CDR2 FQNNGV. The V end lost 4 bases, the J end lost 4 bases, and 22 bases lay between the germline ends. This CDR3 reads CASSSLHRGRAGETQYF. The CDR3 nucleotides are TGTGCCAGCAGCTCACTCCACCGCGGACGGGCGGGAGAGACCCAGTACTTC.

The table lists this clone with a count of one. The chain recombines TRBV6-5 with TRBJ1-6; no reliable D call. The CDR3 covers 16 residues. Germline lookup yields CDR1 MNHEY and CDR2 SVGAGI. Trimming took 0 bases from V and 9 from J, leaving 15 bases between them. CDR3 loop: CASSYSRPPGSSPLHF. CDR3 nucleotides: TGTGCCAGCAGTTACTCGCGGCCCCCCGGGAGTTCACCCCTCCACTTT.

The rearrangement links TRBV7-8 to TRBJ2-2; 12 positions agree with TRBD2. This CDR3 spans 14 amino acids. Germline values: CDR1 SGHVS, CDR2 FQNEAQ. After removal of 9 bases from V and 4 bases from J, the junction contained 3 bases not matched to a gene. CDR3 sequence: CASMGLAGTGELFF. The CDR3 region has the DNA TGTGCCAGTATGGGACTAGCGGGCACCGGGGAGCTGTTTTTT.

The chain combines TRBV25-1 with TRBJ2-1; D not resolved. Germline values: CDR1 MGHDK, CDR2 SYGVNS. The V end was cut by 5 bases, the J end by 4 bases, with 9 bases between. The CDR3 covers 13 residues. The DNA for the CDR3 is TGTGCCAGCAGTAGAGAAAGTTACAATGAGCAGTTCTTC. Its translation is CASSRESYNEQFF. Using reference TRBV25-1 and TRBJ2-1 for the parts outside the CDR3, the full variable domain is EADIYQTPRYLVIGTGKKITLECSQTMGHDKMYWYQQDPGMELHLIHYSYGVNSTEKGDLSSESTVSRIRTEHFPLTLESARPSHTSQYLCASSRESYNEQFFGPGTRLTVL.